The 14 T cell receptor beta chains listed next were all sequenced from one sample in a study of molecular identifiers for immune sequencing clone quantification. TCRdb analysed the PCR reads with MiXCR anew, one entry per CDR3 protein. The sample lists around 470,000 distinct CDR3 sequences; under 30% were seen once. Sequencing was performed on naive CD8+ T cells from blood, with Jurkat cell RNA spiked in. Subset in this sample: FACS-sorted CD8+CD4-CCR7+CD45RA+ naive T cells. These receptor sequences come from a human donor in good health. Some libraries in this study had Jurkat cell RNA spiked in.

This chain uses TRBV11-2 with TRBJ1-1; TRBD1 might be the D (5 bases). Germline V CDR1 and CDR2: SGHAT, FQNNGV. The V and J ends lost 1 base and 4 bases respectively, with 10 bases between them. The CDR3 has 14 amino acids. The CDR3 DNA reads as TGTGCCAGCAGCTTAGGTGGGGGGAGCACTGAAGCTTTCTTT. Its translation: CASSLGGGSTEAFF.

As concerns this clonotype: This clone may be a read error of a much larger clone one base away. CDR3 residues: CASSIGVSRRAQYF. DNA of the CDR3: TGTGCCAGCAGCATAGGGGTCTCGCGGAGGGCCCAGTACTTC. The rearrangement uses TRBV13 and TRBJ2-5, with D perhaps TRBD2 (6 bases). The CDR3 runs 14 residues. Germline CDR1 PRHDT, CDR2 FYEKMQ (reference sequence). The full variable domain, its missing parts supplied by reference TRBV13 and TRBJ2-5, is AAGVIQSPRHLIKEKRETATLKCYPIPRHDTVYWYQQGPGQDPQFLISFYEKMQSDKGSIPDRFSAQQFSDYHSELNMSSLELGDSALYFCASSIGVSRRAQYFGPGTRLLVL.

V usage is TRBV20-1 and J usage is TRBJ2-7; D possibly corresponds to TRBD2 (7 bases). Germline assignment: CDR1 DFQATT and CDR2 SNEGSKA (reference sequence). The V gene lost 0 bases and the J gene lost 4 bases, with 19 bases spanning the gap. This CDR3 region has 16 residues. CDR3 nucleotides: TGCAGTGCTAGAGATCCCGACACGGGGGGCATGTACGAGCAGTACTTC. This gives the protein CSARDPDTGGMYEQYF.

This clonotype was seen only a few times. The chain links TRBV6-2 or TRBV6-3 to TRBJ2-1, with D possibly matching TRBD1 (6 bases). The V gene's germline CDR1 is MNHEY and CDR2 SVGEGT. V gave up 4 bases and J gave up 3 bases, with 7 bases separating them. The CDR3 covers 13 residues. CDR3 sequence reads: CASSWDNYNEQFF. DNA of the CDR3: TGTGCCAGCAGTTGGGACAACTACAATGAGCAGTTCTTC.

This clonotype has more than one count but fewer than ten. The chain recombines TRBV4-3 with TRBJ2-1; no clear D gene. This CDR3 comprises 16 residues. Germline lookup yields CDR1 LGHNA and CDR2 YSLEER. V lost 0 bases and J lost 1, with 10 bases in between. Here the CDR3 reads CASSQDLASSYNEQFF. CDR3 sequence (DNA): TGCGCCAGCAGCCAAGATCTTGCATCGTCCTACAATGAGCAGTTCTTC.

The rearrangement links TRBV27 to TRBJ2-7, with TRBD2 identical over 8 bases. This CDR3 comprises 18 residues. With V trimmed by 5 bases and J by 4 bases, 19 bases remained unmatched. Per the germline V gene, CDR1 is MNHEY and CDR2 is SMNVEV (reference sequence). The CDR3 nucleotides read TGTGCCAGCAGTCTTCTGGTGCTCGGGACTAGAGGAAATTACGAGCAGTACTTC. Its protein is CASSLLVLGTRGNYEQYF.

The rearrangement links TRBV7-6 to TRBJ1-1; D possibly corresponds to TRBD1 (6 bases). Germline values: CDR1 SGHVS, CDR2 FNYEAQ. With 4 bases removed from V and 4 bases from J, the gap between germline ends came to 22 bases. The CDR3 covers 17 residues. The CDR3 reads CASSSAHTDSPGTEAFF. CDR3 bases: TGTGCCAGCAGCTCAGCCCACACGGACAGCCCGGGCACTGAAGCTTTCTTT.

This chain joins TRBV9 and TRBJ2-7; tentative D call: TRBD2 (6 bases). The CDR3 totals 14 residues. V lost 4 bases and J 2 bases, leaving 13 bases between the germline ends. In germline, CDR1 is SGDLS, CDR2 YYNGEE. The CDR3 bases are TGTGCCAGCAGCCCGGGGACTGAGGCCTACGAGCAGTACTTC. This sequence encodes CASSPGTEAYEQYF. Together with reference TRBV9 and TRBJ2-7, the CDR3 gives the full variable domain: DSGVTQTPKHLITATGQRVTLRCSPRSGDLSVYWYQQSLDQGLQFLIQYYNGEERAKGNILERFSAQQFPDLHSELNLSSLELGDSALYFCASSPGTEAYEQYFGPGTRLTVT.

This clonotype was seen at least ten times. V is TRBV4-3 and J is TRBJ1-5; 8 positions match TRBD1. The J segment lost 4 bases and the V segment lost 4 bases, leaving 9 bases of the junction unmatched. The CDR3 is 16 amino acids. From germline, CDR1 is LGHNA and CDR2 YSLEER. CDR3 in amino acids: CASSPSYRGLNQPQHF. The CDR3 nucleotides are TGCGCCAGCAGCCCATCATACAGGGGGTTGAATCAGCCCCAGCATTTT.

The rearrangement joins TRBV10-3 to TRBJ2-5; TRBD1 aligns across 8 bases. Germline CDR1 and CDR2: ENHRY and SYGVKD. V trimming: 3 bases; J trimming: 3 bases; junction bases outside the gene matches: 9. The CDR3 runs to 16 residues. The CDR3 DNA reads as TGTGCCATCAGTGAACACACGACAGGGGTGGAAGAGACCCAGTACTTC. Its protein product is CAISEHTTGVEETQYF.

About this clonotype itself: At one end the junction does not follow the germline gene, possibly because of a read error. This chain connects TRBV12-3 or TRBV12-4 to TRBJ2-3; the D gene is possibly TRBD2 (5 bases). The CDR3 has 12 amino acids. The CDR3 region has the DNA TGTACCAGCAGTTTTTCGGGGGATACGCAGTATTTT. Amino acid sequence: CTSSFSGDTQYF.

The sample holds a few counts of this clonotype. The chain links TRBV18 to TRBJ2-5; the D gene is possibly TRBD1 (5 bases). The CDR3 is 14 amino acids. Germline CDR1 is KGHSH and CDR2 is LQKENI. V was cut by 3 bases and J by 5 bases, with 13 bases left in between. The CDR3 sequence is CASSPDSILETQYF. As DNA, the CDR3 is TGTGCCAGCTCACCCGACAGTATATTGGAGACCCAGTACTTC. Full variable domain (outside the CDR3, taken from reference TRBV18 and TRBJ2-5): NAGVMQNPRHLVRRRGQEARLRCSPMKGHSHVYWYRQLPEEGLKFMVYLQKENIIDESGMPKERFSAEFPKEGPSILRIQQVVRGDSAAYFCASSPDSILETQYFGPGTRLLVL.

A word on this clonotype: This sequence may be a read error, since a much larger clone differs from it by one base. CDR3 sequence (DNA): TGTGCCAGCAGCGATCCGACTAGCCTTAGCACAGATGCGCAGTATTTT. Protein product: CASSDPTSLSTDAQYF. The V and J genes are TRBV9 and TRBJ2-3, with 7 bases identical to TRBD2. The CDR3 runs 16 residues. Germline CDR1 SGDLS, CDR2 YYNGEE.

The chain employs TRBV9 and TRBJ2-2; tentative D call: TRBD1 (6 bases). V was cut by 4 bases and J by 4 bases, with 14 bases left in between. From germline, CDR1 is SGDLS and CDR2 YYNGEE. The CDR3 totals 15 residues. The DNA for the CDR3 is TGTGCCAGCAGCCCAACCTCAGGGGTCACCGGGGAGCTGTTTTTT. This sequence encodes CASSPTSGVTGELFF. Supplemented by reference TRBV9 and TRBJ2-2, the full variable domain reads DSGVTQTPKHLITATGQRVTLRCSPRSGDLSVYWYQQSLDQGLQFLIQYYNGEERAKGNILERFSAQQFPDLHSELNLSSLELGDSALYFCASSPTSGVTGELFFGEGSRLTVL.